This entry features one T cell receptor beta chain sequence. Its antigen remains unidentified. Primers: 60 Vbeta forward and 13 Jbeta reverse. Only in-frame clones appear in the TCRdb table, and some are missing; sequencing was by immunoSEQ multiplex PCR. Of 90,000 to 120,000 clones in the sample, 73% were seen once. This sample is part of a study of cytomegalovirus exposure and HLA in healthy donors. Findings of the study overall: Earlier analysis yielded a pattern in which most TCR beta V segments were productive about 90% or about 30% of the time.

The trim removed 3 bases at V and 1 base at J, leaving 6 bases unmatched. CDR1 and CDR2 (germline): SGDLS, YYNGEE. The CDR3 consists of 16 residues. Sequenced: PBMCs. V usage is TRBV9 and J usage is TRBJ2-2; 7 bases map to TRBD2. The clonotype comes from a man aged 25 to 45 in good health and CMV-seronegative. The CDR3: CASSAPGGGNTGELFF. DNA for the CDR3: TGTGCCAGCAGCGCCCCTGGCGGGGGGAACACCGGGGAGCTGTTTTTT.